The 2 T cell receptor beta chains in this list originate from one sample, sequenced in a study of cytomegalovirus exposure and HLA in healthy donors. PCR used 60 Vbeta primers and 13 Jbeta primers. Data came from immunoSEQ multiplex PCR; TCRdb stores just in-frame clones and leaves some out. This table has approximately 150,000 clones, 70% to 85% appearing once. Source material: PBMCs. The receptors derive from a woman in her fifties or sixties in good health and CMV-seropositive.

The V call is TRBV6-6, the J call TRBJ1-4; D gene uncertain. The CDR3 sequence is 14 residues long. Trimming shortened V by 6 bases and J by 8 bases, and 16 bases separated the two germline ends. The germline V gene has CDR1 MNHNY and CDR2 SVGAGI (reference sequence). DNA of the CDR3: TGTGCCAGCAGCTTGGGCACCGGTTGGGAAAAACTGTTTTTT. It yields the protein CASSLGTGWEKLFF.

CDR3 sequence reads: CASSDSSTTDTQYF. The DNA for the CDR3 is TGTGCCAGCAGTGACTCGTCTACTACAGATACGCAGTATTTT. V gene TRBV6-1 combines with J gene TRBJ2-3, with D unresolved. Germline assignment: CDR1 MNHNS and CDR2 SASEGT. The CDR3 covers 14 residues. Trimming pared 3 bases from V and 3 bases from J, leaving 10 bases between.